Below are 6 T cell receptor beta chains sequenced from a single sample in a study of blood T cell repertoires in COVID-19. Measured with immunoSEQ multiplex PCR; TCRdb has only the in-frame clones, and not every one. Of some 240,000 clones in the sample, 84% were seen once. Source material: peripheral blood. All receptors come from a woman between 35 and 50 years old who had recovered from COVID-19.

The chain combines TRBV5-1 with TRBJ1-2, with 9 bases aligning to TRBD1. This CDR3 has 14 residues. Germline V CDR1 and CDR2: SGHRS, YFSETQ. V trimming: 6 bases; J trimming: 7 bases; junction bases outside the gene matches: 10. CDR3 sequence reads: CASTPGTGFAGYTF. CDR3 nucleotide sequence: TGCGCCAGCACCCCCGGGACAGGGTTCGCTGGCTACACCTTC.

Here the CDR3 DNA reads TGTGCCAGCAGCTTATTCTTCCCCGGGGAGCTGTTTTTT. It yields the protein CASSLFFPGELFF. The chain recombines TRBV11-3 with TRBJ2-2; D is unresolved. Trimming took off 2 bases at V and 6 bases at J, with 7 bases between the two ends. Germline lookup yields CDR1 SGHNT and CDR2 YENEEA. The CDR3 has 13 amino acids. The complete variable domain, with remaining parts taken from reference TRBV11-3 and TRBJ2-2, reads EAGVVQSPRYKIIEKKQPVAFWCNPISGHNTLYWYLQNLGQGPELLIRYENEEAVDDSQLPKDRFSAERLKGVDSTLKIQPAELGDSAVYLCASSLFFPGELFFGEGSRLTVL.

The V call is TRBV6-5, the J call TRBJ1-1, with unresolved D. CDR1 and CDR2 from the germline V gene are MNHEY and SVGAGI. Trimming removed 4 bases from V and 10 bases from J, with 7 bases in between. CDR3 length equals 10 residues. CDR3 sequence: CASSFQVAFF. The CDR3 coding sequence is TGTGCCAGCAGTTTTCAGGTAGCTTTCTTT.

This chain connects TRBV7-9 to TRBJ1-1, with 7 bases matching TRBD1. Germline CDR1 is SEHNR and CDR2 is FQNEAQ (reference sequence). Trimming removed 4 bases from V and 1 base from J; junction bases left unmatched: 0. The CDR3 is made up of 13 amino acids. The CDR3 nucleotides read TGTGCCAGCAGCTGGGACAGGAACACTGAAGCTTTCTTT. Its protein is CASSWDRNTEAFF.

This clone showed up just once. CDR3 sequence reads: CASSRAGTGKNIQYF. The CDR3 DNA reads TGCGCCAGCAGCAGGGCCGGGACAGGCAAAAACATTCAGTACTTC. V is TRBV5-1 and J is TRBJ2-4, with TRBD1 matching 8 bases. This CDR3 spans 15 amino acids. CDR1 SGHRS and CDR2 YFSETQ come from the germline V gene. The junction had 6 bases not matched to a gene; V was cut back by 4 bases and J by 3 bases.

V and J are TRBV6-1 and TRBJ1-3; D remains ambiguous. Germline V lookup: CDR1 MNHNS, CDR2 SASEGT. Trimming took 2 bases from V and 0 from J, leaving 8 bases between them. The CDR3 sequence is 15 residues long. The CDR3 region is CASSEMGVSGNTIYF. The CDR3 nucleotides read TGTGCCAGCAGTGAAATGGGAGTCTCTGGAAACACCATATATTTT.